One sample yielded the 9 T cell receptor beta chains listed below, sequenced in a study of identical twins. TCRdb re-called the 5' RACE reads through MiXCR, storing one row per CDR3 protein. The table lists 150,000 or so distinct CDR3 sequences, around 3.5% of them singletons. Sequencing was done on a sample of memory T cells sorted from blood. The receptors stem from a man aged 18-30 years in good health.

This clonotype came up many times. The chain uses TRBV20-1 and TRBJ2-1; tentative D call: TRBD2 (5 bases). The CDR3 sequence is 15 residues long. The germline V gene encodes CDR1 DFQATT and CDR2 SNEGSKA (reference sequence). Trimming left V 0 bases short and J 5 bases short, with 14 bases between. CDR3 nucleotides: TGCAGTGCTAGAGATCCCCTCCGGGAAAACAATGAGCAGTTCTTC. Amino acid sequence: CSARDPLRENNEQFF.

This clonotype came up a few times. As DNA, the CDR3 is TGTGCCAGCAGCTTAAGCTCAGGGGTCTACGAGCAGTACTTC. This gives the protein CASSLSSGVYEQYF. The chain combines TRBV11-2 with TRBJ2-7, with D perhaps matching TRBD1 (6 bases). The CDR3 length is 14 residues. V lost 2 bases and J lost 3, with 11 bases in between. Germline V gives CDR1 SGHAT, CDR2 FQNNGV. Full variable domain (remainder filled in from reference TRBV11-2 and TRBJ2-7): EAGVAQSPRYKIIEKRQSVAFWCNPISGHATLYWYQQILGQGPKLLIQFQNNGVVDDSQLPKDRFSAERLKGVDSTLKIQPAKLEDSAVYLCASSLSSGVYEQYFGPGTRLTVT.

This clonotype has ten or more counts. The rearrangement links TRBV29-1 to TRBJ2-3; TRBD1 matches 9 bases. CDR1 and CDR2 (germline): SQVTM, ANQGSEA. V lost 5 bases, J lost 4 bases, and 7 bases stayed unmatched. CDR3 length equals 14 residues. The CDR3 DNA reads TGCAGCGTTAAAAACAGGGGGCGACCAGATACGCAGTATTTT. This sequence encodes CSVKNRGRPDTQYF.

This clonotype was seen repeatedly, ten times or more. The chain combines TRBV4-3 with TRBJ2-5, with D uncertain. This CDR3 has 15 amino acids. V lost 0 bases and J 0 bases, leaving 8 bases between the germline ends. The germline V gene encodes CDR1 LGHNA and CDR2 YSLEER. CDR3 nucleotide sequence: TGCGCCAGCAGCCAAGATCAACTGTACCAAGAGACCCAGTACTTC. Translation gives CASSQDQLYQETQYF.

This clonotype was seen at least ten times. This chain links TRBV20-1 with TRBJ2-1; D not certain. The CDR3 contains 10 residues. The V end lost 3 bases, the J end lost 8 bases, and 5 bases lay between the germline ends. Germline loops: CDR1 DFQATT, CDR2 SNEGSKA (reference sequence). The CDR3 DNA reads as TGCAGTGCTAGTCACCATGAGCAGTTCTTC. Its protein is CSASHHEQFF.

This clonotype was found many times. The V gene is TRBV5-1, the J gene TRBJ2-2; a weak D match, TRBD2 (6 bases). The CDR3 contains 15 residues. The ends were cut back, 0 bases at V and 6 bases at J, with 12 bases in the middle. Germline lookup yields CDR1 SGHRS and CDR2 YFSETQ. In DNA form, the CDR3 reads TGCGCCAGCAGCTTGGGAGAAGCGGGCCCCGGGGAGCTGTTTTTT. Encoded protein: CASSLGEAGPGELFF.

This clonotype was detected ten times or more. The rearrangement joins TRBV30 to TRBJ1-2, with unresolved D. Germline V gene lookup returns CDR1 GTSNPN and CDR2 SVGIG (reference sequence). The CDR3 covers 13 residues. With 4 bases removed from V and 2 bases from J, the gap between germline ends came to 11 bases. The CDR3, as DNA: TGTGCCTGGAATCGTGGGCTCAACTATGGCTACACCTTC. Translated, it gives CAWNRGLNYGYTF.

Many counts were recorded for this clonotype. The chain uses TRBV4-2 and TRBJ1-2; D call uncertain. This CDR3 region has 11 residues. Germline CDR1 reads LGHNA; CDR2 reads YNFKEQ. V was cut by 0 bases and J by 8 bases, with 4 bases left in between. The DNA for the CDR3 is TGTGCCAGCAGCCAAGACCGGGGCTACACCTTC. Encoded protein: CASSQDRGYTF.

This clonotype was seen ten or more times. This chain uses TRBV7-6 with TRBJ2-4, with unresolved D. The CDR3 has 16 residues. Germline lookup yields CDR1 SGHVS and CDR2 FNYEAQ. Trimming removed 6 bases from V and 1 base from J, with 16 bases in between. The CDR3: CASSPVPSGAKNIQYF. The CDR3 region has the DNA TGTGCCAGCAGTCCCGTCCCCTCCGGGGCCAAAAACATTCAGTACTTC. The full variable domain, with the rest looked up from reference TRBV7-6 and TRBJ2-4, is GAGVSQSPRYKVTKRGQDVALRCDPISGHVSLYWYRQALGQGPEFLTYFNYEAQQDKSGLPNDRFSAERPEGSISTLTIQRTEQRDSAMYRCASSPVPSGAKNIQYFGAGTRLSVL.